A selection of T cell receptor beta chains follows, all from one sample in a study of blood T cell repertoires in COVID-19. Method: immunoSEQ multiplex PCR; TCRdb's copy keeps in-frame clones and lacks some. The repertoire holds over 80,000 clones, with about 91% as singletons. The sequencing sample was made of peripheral blood. The source of these receptors is a human donor with active COVID-19. The donor label of this sample is uncertain. CDR3s include the opening cysteine and the closing phenylalanine or tryptophan. The D gene is left open where the match is weak. Size values are once, few and many counts, or a class for expanded clones, and some rows have none.

d_call j_call cdr3_length v_call clone_size cdr3_nt cdr3_aa
. TRBJ2-3 15 TRBV5-4 . TGTGCCAGCAGCCGGAGTGAAGTGGGTTTGGATACGCAGTATTTT CASSRSEVGLDTQYF
. TRBJ1-5 16 TRBV7-2 once TGTGCCAGCAGCTTAGAGGGACAAGGAAGCAATCAGCCCCAGCATTTT CASSLEGQGSNQPQHF
. TRBJ1-6 17 TRBV5-5 . TGTGCCAGCAGCTTTGGCAGGAGGAGCTCCTATAATTCACCCCTCCACTTT CASSFGRRSSYNSPLHF
. TRBJ2-7 14 TRBV2 . TGTGCCAGCAGTGTCAAGGCAGGTTTCTACGAGCAGTACTTC CASSVKAGFYEQYF
TRBD2 TRBJ2-1 15 TRBV9 . TGTGCCAGCAGCGCAGAAAGCGGGGCGTACAATGAGCAGTTCTTC CASSAESGAYNEQFF
TRBD1 TRBJ2-7 14 TRBV5-4 . TGTGCCAGCACAGGGGAGAACAGGGGCTACGAGCAGTACTTC CASTGENRGYEQYF
. TRBJ1-2 14 TRBV5-4 once TGTGCCAGCAGCGGTTGGGGCCAGGGATATGGCTACACCTTC CASSGWGQGYGYTF
TRBD1 TRBJ1-4 17 TRBV10-2 . TGCGCCAGCAGTGATTCCGGGACAGGGTGGCCTAATGAAAAACTGTTTTTT CASSDSGTGWPNEKLFF
TRBD2 TRBJ2-5 15 TRBV19 once TGTGCCAGTAGTAGGAGCGGGGGGTTGCAAGAGACCCAGTACTTC CASSRSGGLQETQYF
. TRBJ1-2 14 TRBV5-1 . TGCGCCAGCAGCAAGGGCGGCACAGGGCATGGCTACACCTTC CASSKGGTGHGYTF
TRBD2 TRBJ2-3 15 TRBV2 . TGTGCCAGCAGTGAGGGGACTAGCCCCGCAGATACGCAGTATTTT CASSEGTSPADTQYF
TRBD1 TRBJ1-5 15 TRBV6-5 few TGTGCCAGCAGTACTTCAGGGGGTGGCAATCAGCCCCAGCATTTT CASSTSGGGNQPQHF
. TRBJ2-7 13 TRBV9 . TGTGCCAGCAGCGCGGACACGGACAACGAGCAGTACTTC CASSADTDNEQYF
. TRBJ2-7 11 TRBV29-1 . TGCAGCGTTGAAACGGGGTACGAGCAGTACTTC CSVETGYEQYF
. TRBJ2-2 17 TRBV5-6 . . CASSLFGPGSDTGELFF
TRBD1 TRBJ1-1 14 TRBV7-3 . TGTGCCAGCAGTCGACAGGGGGAGGTCACTGAAGCTTTCTTT CASSRQGEVTEAFF
. TRBJ1-4 17 TRBV5-1 . TGCGCCAGCAGCTTGGCTGCCTCTACGGAGGGAAATGAAAAACTGTTTTTT CASSLAASTEGNEKLFF
TRBD2 TRBJ2-1 17 TRBV28 . TGTGCCAGCAGTTTACCAAGGACTAGCGGGGGGATTAATGAGCAGTTCTTC CASSLPRTSGGINEQFF
. TRBJ2-3 14 TRBV7-9 . TGTGCCAGCAGCTTATCGACAGGCACAGATACGCAGTATTTT CASSLSTGTDTQYF
TRBD1 TRBJ2-1 17 TRBV7-3 few TGTGCCAGCAGCTTGACGACAGGGGGGGAAACGGACAATGAGCAGTTCTTC CASSLTTGGETDNEQFF
TRBD2 TRBJ2-2 16 TRBV4-3 . TGCGCCAGCAGCCCGACTAGCGGAGTAAACACCGGGGAGCTGTTTTTT CASSPTSGVNTGELFF
TRBD2 TRBJ2-7 14 TRBV2 . TGTGCCAGCAGTGAACTCCGGGAGGCCTACGAGCAGTACTTC CASSELREAYEQYF